The present entry profiles one TCR beta chain with its context. The table came from immunoSEQ multiplex PCR; TCRdb's copy has only in-frame clones and leaves some out. The sample lists under 140,000 clones, about 90% occurring once. The data originate from a study of T cell responses to AZD1222 COVID-19 vaccine. For the study at large: Doses given second, at about 4 or about 12 weeks, were pooled.

The sequenced sample was peripheral blood, obtained on day 0 of AZD1222 vaccination. The sequence came from an adult in good health.

The DNA of the CDR3 is TGTGCCAGCTCACCAGGGGATCACTATGGCTACACCTTC. It translates to CASSPGDHYGYTF. The chain combines TRBV18 with TRBJ1-2; D is ambiguous. The CDR3 runs 13 residues. Trimming removed 2 bases from V and 3 bases from J, with 7 bases in between. The germline gives CDR1 KGHSH, CDR2 LQKENI.